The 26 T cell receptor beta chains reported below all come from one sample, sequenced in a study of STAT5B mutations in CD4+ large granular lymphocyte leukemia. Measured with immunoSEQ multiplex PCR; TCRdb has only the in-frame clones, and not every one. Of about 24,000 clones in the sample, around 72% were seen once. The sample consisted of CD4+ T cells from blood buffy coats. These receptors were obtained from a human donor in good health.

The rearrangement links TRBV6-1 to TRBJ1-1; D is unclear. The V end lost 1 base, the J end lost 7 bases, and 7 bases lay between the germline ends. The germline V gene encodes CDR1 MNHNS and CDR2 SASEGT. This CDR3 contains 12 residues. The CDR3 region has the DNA TGTGCCAGCAGTGAAGTGTGGGGTGAAGCTTTCTTT. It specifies CASSEVWGEAFF.

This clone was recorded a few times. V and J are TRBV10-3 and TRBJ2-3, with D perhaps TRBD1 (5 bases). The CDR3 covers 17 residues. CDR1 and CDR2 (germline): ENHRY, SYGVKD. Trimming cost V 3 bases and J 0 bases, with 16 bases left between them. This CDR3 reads CAISEIWGTHSTDTQYF. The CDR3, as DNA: TGTGCCATCAGTGAAATCTGGGGCACGCATAGCACAGATACGCAGTATTTT.

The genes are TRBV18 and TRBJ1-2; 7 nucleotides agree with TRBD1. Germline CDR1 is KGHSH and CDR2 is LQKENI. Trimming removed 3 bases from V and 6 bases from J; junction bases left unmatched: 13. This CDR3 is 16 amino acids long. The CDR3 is CASSPYGGQEANGYTF. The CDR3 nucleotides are TGTGCCAGCTCACCCTATGGAGGACAGGAAGCCAATGGCTACACCTTC.

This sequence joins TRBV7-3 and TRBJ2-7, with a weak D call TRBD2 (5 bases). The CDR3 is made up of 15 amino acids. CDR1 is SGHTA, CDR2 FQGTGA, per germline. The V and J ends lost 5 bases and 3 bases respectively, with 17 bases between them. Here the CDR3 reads CASSPTASGNYEQYF. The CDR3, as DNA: TGTGCCAGCAGCCCCACGGCCAGCGGCAACTACGAGCAGTACTTC.

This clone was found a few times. CDR3 nucleotides: TGTGCCAGCAGCTCCCCGACAGGGGCATATAATTCACCCCTCCACTTT. Its protein product is CASSSPTGAYNSPLHF. The rearrangement links TRBV7-8 to TRBJ1-6, with 8 positions matching TRBD1. The junction had 6 bases not matched to a gene; V was cut back by 4 bases and J by 4 bases. Germline CDR1 is SGHVS and CDR2 is FQNEAQ. This CDR3 has 16 amino acids.

The CDR3, as DNA: TGTGCCAGCAGTGAAACAGGTTACAATCAGCCCCAGCATTTT. Amino acid sequence: CASSETGYNQPQHF. The rearrangement joins TRBV25-1 to TRBJ1-5, with a possible D match to TRBD1 (5 bases). In germline, CDR1 is MGHDK, CDR2 SYGVNS. V dropped 2 bases and J dropped 3 bases, with 8 bases sitting between them. This CDR3 has 14 amino acids.

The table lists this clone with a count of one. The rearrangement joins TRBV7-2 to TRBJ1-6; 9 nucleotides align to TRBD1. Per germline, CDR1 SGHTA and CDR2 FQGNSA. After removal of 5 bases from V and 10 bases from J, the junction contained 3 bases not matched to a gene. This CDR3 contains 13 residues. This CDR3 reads CASSKDRGSPLHF. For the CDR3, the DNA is TGTGCCAGCAGCAAGGACAGGGGCTCACCCCTCCACTTT.

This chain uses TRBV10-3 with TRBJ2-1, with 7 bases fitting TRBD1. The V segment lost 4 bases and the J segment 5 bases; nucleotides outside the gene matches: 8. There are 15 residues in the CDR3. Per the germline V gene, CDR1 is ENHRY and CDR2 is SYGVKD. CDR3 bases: TGTGCCATCAGTGCAGAGGGGACAGCTCACAATGAGCAGTTCTTC. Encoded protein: CAISAEGTAHNEQFF.

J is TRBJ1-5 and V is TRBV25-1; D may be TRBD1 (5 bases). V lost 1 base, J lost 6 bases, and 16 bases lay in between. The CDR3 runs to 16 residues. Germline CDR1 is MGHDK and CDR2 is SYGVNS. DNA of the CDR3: TGTGCCAGCAGTGAATCAAGCGGGGGATGGGGTCAGCCCCAGCATTTT. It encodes CASSESSGGWGQPQHF.

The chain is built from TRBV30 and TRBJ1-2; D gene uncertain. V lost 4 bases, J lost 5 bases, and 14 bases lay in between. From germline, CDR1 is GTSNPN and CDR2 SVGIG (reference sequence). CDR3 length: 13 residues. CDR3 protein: CAWTPGSPYGYTF. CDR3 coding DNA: TGTGCCTGGACCCCTGGGAGCCCTTATGGCTACACCTTC.

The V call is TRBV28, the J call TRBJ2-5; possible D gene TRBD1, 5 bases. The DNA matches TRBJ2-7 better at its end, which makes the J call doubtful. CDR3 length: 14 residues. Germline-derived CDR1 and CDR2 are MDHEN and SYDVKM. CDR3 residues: CASRDPRAGFEQYF. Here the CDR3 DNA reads TGTGCCAGCAGGGACCCTCGGGCAGGGTTCGAGCAGTACTTC.

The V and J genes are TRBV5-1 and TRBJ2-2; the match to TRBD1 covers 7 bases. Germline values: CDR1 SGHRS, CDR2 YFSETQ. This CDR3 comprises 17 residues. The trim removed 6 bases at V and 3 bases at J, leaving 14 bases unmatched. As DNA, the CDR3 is TGCGCCAGCAACCCACGTAGGGGACAGAGAGACACCGGGGAGCTGTTTTTT. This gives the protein CASNPRRGQRDTGELFF.

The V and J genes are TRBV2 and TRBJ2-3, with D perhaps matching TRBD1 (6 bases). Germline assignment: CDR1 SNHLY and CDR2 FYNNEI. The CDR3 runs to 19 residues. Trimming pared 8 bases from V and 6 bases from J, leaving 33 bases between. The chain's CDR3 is CASSLGTGPMGLVPDTQYF. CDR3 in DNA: TGTGCCAGCTCCTTAGGAACAGGGCCGATGGGGTTGGTGCCGGATACGCAGTATTTT.

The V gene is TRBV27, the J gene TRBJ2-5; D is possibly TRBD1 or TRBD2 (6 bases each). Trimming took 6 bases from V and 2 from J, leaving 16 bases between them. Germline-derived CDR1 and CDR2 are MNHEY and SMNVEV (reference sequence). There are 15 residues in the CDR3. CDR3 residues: CASSQRGTLQETQYF. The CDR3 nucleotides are TGTGCCAGCAGCCAACGGGGGACACTTCAAGAGACCCAGTACTTC.

The CDR3 DNA reads as TGTGCCAGCCGACTCAGGGGGTTGGAGCCCCAGCATTTT. Translated: CASRLRGLEPQHF. The chain employs TRBV6-6 and TRBJ1-5, with 7 bases fitting TRBD1. V lost 8 bases and J lost 8; bases outside the gene matches: 9. This CDR3 contains 13 residues. Germline CDR1 is MNHNY and CDR2 is SVGAGI (reference sequence).

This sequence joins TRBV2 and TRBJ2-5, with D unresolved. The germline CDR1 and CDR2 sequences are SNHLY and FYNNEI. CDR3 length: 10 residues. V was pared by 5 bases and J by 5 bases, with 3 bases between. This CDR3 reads CASSLETQYF. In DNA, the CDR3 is TGTGCCAGCAGTTTGGAGACCCAGTACTTC.

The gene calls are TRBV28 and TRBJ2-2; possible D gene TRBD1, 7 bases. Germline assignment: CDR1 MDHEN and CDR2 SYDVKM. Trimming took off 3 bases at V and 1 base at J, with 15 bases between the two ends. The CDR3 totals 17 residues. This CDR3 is CASSFPRQGGNTGELFF. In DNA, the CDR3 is TGTGCCAGCAGTTTTCCTCGACAGGGAGGGAACACCGGGGAGCTGTTTTTT.

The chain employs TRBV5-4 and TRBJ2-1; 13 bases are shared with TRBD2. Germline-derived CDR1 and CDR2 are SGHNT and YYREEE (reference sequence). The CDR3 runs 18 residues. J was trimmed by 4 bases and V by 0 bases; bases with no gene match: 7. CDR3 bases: TGTGCCAGCAGCTTGGCCCCAGGACTAGCGGGGGCGTACAATGAGCAGTTCTTC. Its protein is CASSLAPGLAGAYNEQFF.

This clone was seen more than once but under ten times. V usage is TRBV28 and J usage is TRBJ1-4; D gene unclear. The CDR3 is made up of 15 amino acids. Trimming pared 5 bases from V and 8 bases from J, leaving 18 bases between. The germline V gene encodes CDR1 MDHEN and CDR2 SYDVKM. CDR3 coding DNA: TGTGCCAGCAGTCCGCCCAGCCAGATTGGGGAAAAACTGTTTTTT. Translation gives CASSPPSQIGEKLFF. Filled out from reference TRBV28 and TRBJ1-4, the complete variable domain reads DVKVTQSSRYLVKRTGEKVFLECVQDMDHENMFWYRQDPGLGLRLIYFSYDVKMKEKGDIPEGYSVSREKKERFSLILESASTNQTSMYLCASSPPSQIGEKLFFGSGTQLSVL.

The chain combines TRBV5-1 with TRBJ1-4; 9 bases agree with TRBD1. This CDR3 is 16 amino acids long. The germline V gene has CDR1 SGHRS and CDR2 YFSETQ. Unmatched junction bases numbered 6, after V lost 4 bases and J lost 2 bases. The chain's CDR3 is CASSVGTGGTNEKLFF. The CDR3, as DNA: TGCGCCAGCAGCGTCGGCACAGGGGGCACTAATGAAAAACTGTTTTTT.

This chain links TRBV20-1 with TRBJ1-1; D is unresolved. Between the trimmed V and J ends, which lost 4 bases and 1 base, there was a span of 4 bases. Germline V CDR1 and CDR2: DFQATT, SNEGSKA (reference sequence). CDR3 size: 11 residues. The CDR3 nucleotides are TGCAGTGCTACAAGGAACACTGAAGCTTTCTTT. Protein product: CSATRNTEAFF.

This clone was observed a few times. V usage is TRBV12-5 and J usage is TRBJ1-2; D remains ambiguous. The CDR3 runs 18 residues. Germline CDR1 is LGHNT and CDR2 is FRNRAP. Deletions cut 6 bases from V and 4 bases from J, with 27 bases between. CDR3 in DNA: TGTGCTAGTGGACCCCCCGGTGGCACTCCGGGAAGAGGCTATGGCTACACCTTC. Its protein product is CASGPPGGTPGRGYGYTF.

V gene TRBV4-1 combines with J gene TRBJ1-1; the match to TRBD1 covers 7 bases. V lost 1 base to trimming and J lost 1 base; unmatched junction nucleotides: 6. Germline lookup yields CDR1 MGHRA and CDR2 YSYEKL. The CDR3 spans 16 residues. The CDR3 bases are TGCGCCAGCAGCCAAGCTCAGACAGGGTGGAACACTGAAGCTTTCTTT. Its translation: CASSQAQTGWNTEAFF.

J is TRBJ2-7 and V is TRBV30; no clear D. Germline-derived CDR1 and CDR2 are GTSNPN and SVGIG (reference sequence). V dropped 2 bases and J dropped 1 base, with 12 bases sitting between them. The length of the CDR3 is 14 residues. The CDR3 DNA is TGTGCCTGGAGTAGGCCTCCTAAATCCTACGAGCAGTACTTC. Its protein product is CAWSRPPKSYEQYF.

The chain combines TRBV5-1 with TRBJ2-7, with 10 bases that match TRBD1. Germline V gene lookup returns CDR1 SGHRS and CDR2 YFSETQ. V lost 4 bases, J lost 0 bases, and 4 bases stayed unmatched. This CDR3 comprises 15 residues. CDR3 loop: CASSPRTGGSYEQYF. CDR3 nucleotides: TGCGCCAGCAGCCCAAGGACAGGGGGCTCCTACGAGCAGTACTTC.

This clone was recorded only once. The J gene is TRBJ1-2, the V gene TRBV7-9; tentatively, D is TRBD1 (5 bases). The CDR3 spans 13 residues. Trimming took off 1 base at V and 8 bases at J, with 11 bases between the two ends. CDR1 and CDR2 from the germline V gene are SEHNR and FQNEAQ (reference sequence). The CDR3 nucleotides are TGTGCCAGCAGCTTAGAGGGGATTGTCGGCTACACCTTC. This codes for CASSLEGIVGYTF.